This entry lists 13 T cell receptor beta chains sequenced from one sample in a study of radiotherapy plus CTLA-4 blockade in lung cancer. Produced via immunoSEQ multiplex PCR; TCRdb's table is partial and in-frame only. There are 80,000 or so clones in the sample; roughly 80% occur only once, and approximately 0.73% lies in the top ten. The starting material was peripheral blood, obtained from a patient treated with radiotherapy plus ipilimumab. Receptors originate from a human donor with non-small cell lung cancer who had stable disease on radiotherapy plus ipilimumab.

The chain links TRBV2 to TRBJ2-7; 7 positions match TRBD1. Trimming removed 8 bases from V and 1 base from J; junction bases left unmatched: 14. The CDR3 length is 16 residues. Germline-derived CDR1 and CDR2 are SNHLY and FYNNEI. The CDR3 is CASGEGRDRASYEQYF. The CDR3 DNA reads as TGTGCCAGCGGGGAAGGGCGAGACAGGGCTTCCTACGAGCAGTACTTC.

This sequence joins TRBV27 and TRBJ2-2, with D possibly TRBD1 on 6 matching bases. Germline CDR1 MNHEY, CDR2 SMNVEV (reference sequence). This CDR3 is 13 amino acids long. Trimming cost V 7 bases and J 5 bases, with 11 bases left between them. The CDR3 spells CASKLRGTGELFF. The CDR3, as DNA: TGTGCCAGCAAGCTCAGGGGTACCGGGGAGCTGTTTTTT.

This chain uses TRBV27 with TRBJ1-4; TRBD1 is a possible D gene (5 bases). CDR3 size: 16 residues. Trimming took 4 bases from V and 0 from J, leaving 12 bases between them. The germline V gene has CDR1 MNHEY and CDR2 SMNVEV (reference sequence). In nucleotides, the CDR3 is TGTGCCAGCAGTTCACGACGGGACTCAACTAATGAAAAACTGTTTTTT. Translating it yields CASSSRRDSTNEKLFF.

The chain recombines TRBV19 with TRBJ2-7; possibly TRBD1 for D (6 bases). Trimming took 3 bases from V and 1 from J, leaving 7 bases between them. Germline CDR1 reads LNHDA; CDR2 reads SQIVND (reference sequence). The CDR3 contains 13 residues. The CDR3 DNA reads as TGTGCCAGTAGTATGGACAGATCCTACGAGCAGTACTTC. It translates to CASSMDRSYEQYF.

This chain links TRBV28 with TRBJ2-1; D might be TRBD2 (6 bases). There are 13 residues in the CDR3. Trimming pared 8 bases from V and 6 bases from J, leaving 14 bases between. The V gene's germline CDR1 is MDHEN and CDR2 SYDVKM. The CDR3 nucleotides are TGTGCCAGCTGGTTGGGGAGGAGCAATGAGCAGTTCTTC. Its translation is CASWLGRSNEQFF. The full variable domain, with the rest looked up from reference TRBV28 and TRBJ2-1, is DVKVTQSSRYLVKRTGEKVFLECVQDMDHENMFWYRQDPGLGLRLIYFSYDVKMKEKGDIPEGYSVSREKKERFSLILESASTNQTSMYLCASWLGRSNEQFFGPGTRLTVL.

The chain uses TRBV7-3 and TRBJ2-5, with D possibly TRBD2 on 6 matching bases. This CDR3 region has 13 residues. Germline-derived CDR1 and CDR2 are SGHTA and FQGTGA. Trimming left V 5 bases short and J 5 bases short, with 12 bases between. CDR3 sequence reads: CASSAGGRETQYF. For the CDR3, the DNA is TGTGCCAGCAGCGCAGGAGGGAGGGAGACCCAGTACTTC.

The CDR3 sequence is CASSLQDHSNQPQHF. The CDR3, as DNA: TGTGCCAGCAGTCTACAGGACCATAGCAATCAGCCCCAGCATTTT. The chain links TRBV2 to TRBJ1-5; weak D call: TRBD1 (5 bases). Germline CDR1 reads SNHLY; CDR2 reads FYNNEI. This CDR3 has 15 residues. Deletions cut 5 bases from V and 0 bases from J, with 11 bases between. Full variable domain (remainder filled in from reference TRBV2 and TRBJ1-5): EPEVTQTPSHQVTQMGQEVILRCVPISNHLYFYWYRQILGQKVEFLVSFYNNEISEKSEIFDDQFSVERPDGSNFTLKIRSTKLEDSAMYFCASSLQDHSNQPQHFGDGTRLSIL.

The chain carries TRBV20-1 and TRBJ2-5; no firm D call. Germline V gene sequence: CDR1 DFQATT, CDR2 SNEGSKA (reference sequence). The CDR3 length is 9 residues. This chain's CDR3 is CSHGETQYF. The CDR3 DNA reads TGCAGCCACGGAGAGACCCAGTACTTC.

V usage is TRBV6-6 and J usage is TRBJ1-4; 11 bases match TRBD1. V trimming: 7 bases; J trimming: 8 bases; junction bases outside the gene matches: 6. CDR1 and CDR2 from the germline V gene are MNHNY and SVGAGI (reference sequence). The CDR3 is 14 amino acids. CDR3 loop: CASTRTGGDEKLFF. The CDR3 coding sequence is TGTGCCAGCACCCGGACAGGGGGCGACGAAAAACTGTTTTTT.

The chain carries TRBV27 and TRBJ2-7; 8 bases fit TRBD1. This CDR3 contains 15 residues. Germline-derived CDR1 and CDR2 are MNHEY and SMNVEV (reference sequence). Losses at the gene ends were 6 bases for V and 0 bases for J; bases not matched to a gene: 7. The CDR3 DNA reads as TGTGCCAGCAGCCCTCGGACAGGGAGCTCCTACGAGCAGTACTTC. This codes for CASSPRTGSSYEQYF.

V and J are TRBV10-3 and TRBJ2-1; D gene uncertain. CDR1 is ENHRY, CDR2 SYGVKD, per germline. Trimming pared 6 bases from V and 7 bases from J, leaving 10 bases between. The length of the CDR3 is 12 residues. CDR3 region: CAISPTENEQFF. Written as DNA, the CDR3 is TGTGCCATCAGCCCGACTGAAAATGAGCAGTTCTTC.

The V gene is TRBV11-2, the J gene TRBJ1-2; D is ambiguous. Germline CDR1 reads SGHAT; CDR2 reads FQNNGV. V was cut by 1 base and J by 5 bases, with 14 bases left in between. CDR3 length: 15 amino acids. In DNA, the CDR3 is TGTGCCAGCAGCTTAGGAACAGTGGATGGATATGGCTACACCTTC. It yields the protein CASSLGTVDGYGYTF.

This clone has just a few counts. Mismatch with germline at one junction end may stem from a read error. The J gene is TRBJ2-1, the V gene TRBV27, with D unclear. The germline gives CDR1 MNHEY, CDR2 SMNVEV (reference sequence). There are 11 residues in the CDR3. The CDR3 DNA sequence: TGTGCCAGCAGTTCCGAGTACGTATTGATCTTC. It yields the protein CASSSEYVLIF.